The rows below give T cell receptor beta chains drawn from one sample of a study of blood T cell repertoires in COVID-19. Clones were sequenced by immunoSEQ multiplex PCR, and TCRdb holds only the in-frame ones, with some missing. In the table there are 150,000 or so clones, over 85% of which are singletons. Material: peripheral blood. Receptors were obtained from a woman aged 60 to 75 with COVID-19, enrolled during active disease. Both conserved end residues are part of each CDR3. The D gene is left open where the match is weak. Clone size, where shown, is once, few, many, or a class for clones that have expanded.

J gene	V gene	D gene	CDR3 length	clone size	CDR3 DNA	CDR3 protein
TRBJ2-2	TRBV19	-	13	-	TGTGCCAGTACCCGACAGATGTACGGGGAGCTGTTTTTT	CASTRQMYGELFF
TRBJ1-6	TRBV19	TRBD1	15	-	TGTGCCAGTAGTATCGGGACAGGGAGGAATTCACCCCTCCACTTT	CASSIGTGRNSPLHF
TRBJ1-1	TRBV4-1	TRBD1	14	-	TGCGCCAGCAGCCAAGACAGGGGGGTCACTGAAGCTTTCTTT	CASSQDRGVTEAFF
TRBJ1-1	TRBV30	-	14	-	TGTGCCTGGAGTGTACACAGTAGTACCACTGAAGCTTTCTTT	CAWSVHSSTTEAFF
TRBJ1-3	TRBV18	-	15	-	TGTGCCAGCTCACCAAAGGGGATCTCTGGAAACACCATATATTTT	CASSPKGISGNTIYF
TRBJ2-1	TRBV12-3/TRBV12-4	TRBD2	13	-	TGTGCCAGCAGTCCGGGACTAGCCAATGAGCAGTTCTTC	CASSPGLANEQFF
TRBJ2-7	TRBV6-5	-	15	-	TGTGCCAGCAGTTACTACAGGGCCCCCCTTTACGAGCAGTACTTC	CASSYYRAPLYEQYF
TRBJ2-1	TRBV4-2	TRBD2	17	-	TGTGCCAGCAGCCAAGGACTAGCGGGGGGCCGGTTCTATGAGCAGTTCTTC	CASSQGLAGGRFYEQFF
TRBJ2-7	TRBV19	TRBD1	14	-	TGTGCCAGTAGTATAGTGGACAGGGGTTACGAGCAGTACTTC	CASSIVDRGYEQYF
TRBJ1-3	TRBV28	TRBD1	15	-	TGTGCCAGCAGTTTCCAGACAGGGTCTGGAAACACCATATATTTT	CASSFQTGSGNTIYF
TRBJ2-1	TRBV29-1	TRBD1	14	-	TGCAGCGTGAAGAGACAGGGGGCCTACAATGAGCAGTTCTTC	CSVKRQGAYNEQFF
TRBJ1-2	TRBV3-1/TRBV3-2	-	13	-	TGTGCCAGCAGCCATGCCGAAGGGGCGGGCTACACCTTC	CASSHAEGAGYTF
TRBJ1-1	TRBV7-9	-	13	-	TGTGCCAGCAGCTTACGCCGGGAGGAAGGAGCTTTCTTT	CASSLRREEGAFF
TRBJ2-1	TRBV19	TRBD2	14	-	TGTGCCAGTAGTATAGGGCTAGCGGGGGAGGAGCAGTTCTTC	CASSIGLAGEEQFF
TRBJ2-1	TRBV30	TRBD2	13	-	TGTGCCTGGAGTGGACTAGCGGGGAATGAGCAGTTCTTC	CAWSGLAGNEQFF
TRBJ2-5	TRBV6-5	TRBD2	15	-	TGTGCCAGCAGTTACCCGGGACTAGCGGGGGAGACCCAGTACTTC	CASSYPGLAGETQYF
TRBJ2-5	TRBV7-7	-	15	-	TGTGCTAGCAGCTTCCAGGGGGGCCCCCAAGAGACCCAGTACTTC	CASSFQGGPQETQYF
TRBJ1-5	TRBV15	TRBD1	16	-	TGTGCCACCAGCAGAGATCGAACAGGGGGTCTCCAGCCCCAGCATTTT	CATSRDRTGGLQPQHF
TRBJ2-1	TRBV7-9	-	14	-	TGTGCCAGCAGCTTAGGAGGTAACAGGGTAGACCAGTTCTTC	CASSLGGNRVDQFF
TRBJ1-6	TRBV5-1	-	12	-	TGCGCCAGCAGCTCGGTTAATTCACCCCTCCACTTT	CASSSVNSPLHF
TRBJ1-5	TRBV5-3	TRBD1	18	-	TGTGCCAGAAGCCCCGGGGACAGGGGGAGACCTAGCAATCAGCCCCAGCATTTT	CARSPGDRGRPSNQPQHF
TRBJ2-7	TRBV20-1	-	15	-	TGCAGTGCTAGTCGGCCCCGGGACACCACCTACGAGCAGTACTTC	CSASRPRDTTYEQYF
TRBJ2-7	TRBV3-1/TRBV3-2	TRBD2	16	-	TGTGCCAGCAGCCAAGATTCGGGCTTCGGGGGGATCGAGCAGTACTTC	CASSQDSGFGGIEQYF
TRBJ2-7	TRBV29-1	TRBD1	14	-	TGCAGCGTTGACAGGGGGAGCCTTGTGGGCGAGCAGTACTTC	CSVDRGSLVGEQYF
TRBJ2-1	TRBV11-2	-	13	-	TGTGCCAGCAGCTTAGGCGGGTACAATGAGCAGTTCTTC	CASSLGGYNEQFF
TRBJ1-1	TRBV7-2	-	14	-	TGTGCCAGCAGCTCCTTGAGGTTGAACACTGAAGCTTTCTTT	CASSSLRLNTEAFF
TRBJ2-1	TRBV6-6	-	14	-	TGTGCCAGCAGCCAGACGGGGGTCTACAATGAGCAGTTCTTC	CASSQTGVYNEQFF
TRBJ1-1	TRBV5-6	TRBD1	18	-	TGTGCCAGCAACCCATCCGGGACAGGGCGGTCAAGGTACACTGAAGCTTTCTTT	CASNPSGTGRSRYTEAFF
TRBJ1-2	TRBV3-1/TRBV3-2	-	15	-	TGTGCCAGCAGCCGAGACCCCACAGGGCCATATGGCTACACCTTC	CASSRDPTGPYGYTF
TRBJ1-4	TRBV15	TRBD1	14	-	TGTGCCACCAGCAGAGGACAGGGTCTCGGAAAACTGTTTTTT	CATSRGQGLGKLFF
TRBJ2-1	TRBV9	TRBD2	14	-	TGTGCCAGCAGGAGAGCGGGGGGCTACAATGAGCAGTTCTTC	CASRRAGGYNEQFF
TRBJ1-1	TRBV19	-	12	-	TGTGCCAGTACAGGGCCATTCACTGAAGCTTTCTTT	CASTGPFTEAFF
TRBJ1-5	TRBV12-3/TRBV12-4	-	13	once	TGTGCCAGCAGTTATCCTAACAATCAGCCCCAGCATTTT	CASSYPNNQPQHF
TRBJ1-4	TRBV25-1	-	13	-	TGTGCCAGCAGTGTGACGGGGAGGGAAAAACTGTTTTTT	CASSVTGREKLFF
TRBJ1-5	TRBV3-1/TRBV3-2	-	15	-	TGTGCCAGCAGCCAAGACCCCGGCAGGGGTCAGCCCCAGCATTTT	CASSQDPGRGQPQHF
TRBJ1-1	TRBV10-3	-	15	-	TGTGCCATCAGTTCGTCGGACACGGAGAACACTGAAGCTTTCTTT	CAISSSDTENTEAFF
TRBJ1-3	TRBV3-1/TRBV3-2	-	15	-	TGTGCCAGCAGCCAAGATGTCGTCTTTGGAAACACCATATATTTT	CASSQDVVFGNTIYF
TRBJ1-1	TRBV5-1	-	18	-	TGCGCCAGCAGCTTGGGGCAGGGTCCCAGCGCAATGAACACTGAAGCTTTCTTT	CASSLGQGPSAMNTEAFF
TRBJ1-2	TRBV9	-	15	once	TGTGCCAGCAGCGTAGGTGACACCCCACACTATGGCTACACCTTC	CASSVGDTPHYGYTF
TRBJ2-7	TRBV7-8	-	14	-	TGTGCCAGCAGCTCCCTGGGACTCTCCTACGAGCAGTACTTC	CASSSLGLSYEQYF
TRBJ2-3	TRBV25-1	-	15	-	TGTGCCAGCAGTGAAGGGGCAGTAAATACAGATACGCAGTATTTT	CASSEGAVNTDTQYF
TRBJ2-7	TRBV12-3/TRBV12-4	TRBD1	12	-	TGTGCCAGCAGTCGGACAGGGTACGAGCAGTACTTC	CASSRTGYEQYF
TRBJ1-1	TRBV9	TRBD1	16	-	TGTGCCAGCAGCGGCCCTCCGGGACAGGGGAAGGATGAAGCTTTCTTT	CASSGPPGQGKDEAFF
TRBJ1-1	TRBV4-3	-	14	-	TGCGCCAGCAGCCCCGGTCAGGGTAACACTGAAGCTTTCTTT	CASSPGQGNTEAFF
TRBJ1-2	TRBV2	TRBD1	18	-	TGTGCCAGCAGTGAAGCGGCTCACCGAGGGACAGGGGAAAATGGCTACACCTTC	CASSEAAHRGTGENGYTF
TRBJ2-7	TRBV7-9	TRBD2	14	-	TGTGCCAGCAGCCTAGCGGGGCTAGGCAACGAGCAGTACTTC	CASSLAGLGNEQYF